The clone carrying this TCR beta chain was picked up a small number of times. Its antigen is currently unknown. The data were taken from a study of regulatory T cells in long-lasting Graves disease. Time point denoted: newly diagnosed GD, antithyroid drugs for less than 3 months. Generation of the TCR library employed RNA extracted from PBMCs. Regarding the study as a whole: The TCR repertoire of persistent Graves' patients was less diverse than that of newly diagnosed ones.

Arm-PCR of CDR3 regions and iRepertoire HTBI primers were used to build TCR beta libraries. Source study methods: The study identified 50 to 70 TRBV and approximately 13 TRBJ segments across samples. TCRdb redid the calling of the multiplex PCR reads with MiXCR, one entry per CDR3 protein. The V and J calls follow TCRdb's processing rather than the paper's. The sample has more than 350,000 distinct CDR3 sequences, under 15% seen once. Trimming removed 10 bases from V and 1 base from J, with 17 bases in between. The CDR3 has 15 residues. Germline CDR1 and CDR2: LNHDA and SQIVND (reference sequence). This same sample was also taken into another study, of T cells in Graves' hyperthyroidism and ophthalmopathy. In that study: Expanded thyroid clonotypes (above 0.001) were mostly also found in blood.

The clonotype was recovered from a woman in her 30s with Graves disease. The V call is TRBV19, the J call TRBJ1-5; D is possibly TRBD1 (6 bases). The material was peripheral blood mononuclear cells (PBMCs), obtained at new diagnosis, from a patient treated with antithyroid drugs. The CDR3 is CATGAEDRSNQPQHF. The CDR3 DNA follows: TGTGCCACCGGGGCCGAGGACAGAAGCAATCAGCCCCAGCATTTT.